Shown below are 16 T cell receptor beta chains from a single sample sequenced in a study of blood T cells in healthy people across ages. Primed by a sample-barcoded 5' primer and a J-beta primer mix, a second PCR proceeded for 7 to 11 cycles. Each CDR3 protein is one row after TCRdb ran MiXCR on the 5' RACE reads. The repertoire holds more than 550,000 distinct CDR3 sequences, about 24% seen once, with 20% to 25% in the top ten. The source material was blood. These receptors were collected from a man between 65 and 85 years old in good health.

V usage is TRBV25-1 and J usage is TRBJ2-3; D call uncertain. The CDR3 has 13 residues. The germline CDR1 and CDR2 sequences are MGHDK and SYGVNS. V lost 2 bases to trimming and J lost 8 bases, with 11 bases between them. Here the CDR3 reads CASSEIAAGTQYF. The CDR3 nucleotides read TGTGCCAGCAGTGAAATCGCGGCAGGTACGCAGTATTTT.

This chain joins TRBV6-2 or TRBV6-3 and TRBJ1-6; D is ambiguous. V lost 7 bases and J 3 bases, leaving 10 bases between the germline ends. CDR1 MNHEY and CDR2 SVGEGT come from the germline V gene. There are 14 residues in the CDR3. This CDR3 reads CASTDAVYNSPLHF. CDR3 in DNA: TGTGCCAGCACCGATGCCGTCTATAATTCACCCCTCCACTTT.

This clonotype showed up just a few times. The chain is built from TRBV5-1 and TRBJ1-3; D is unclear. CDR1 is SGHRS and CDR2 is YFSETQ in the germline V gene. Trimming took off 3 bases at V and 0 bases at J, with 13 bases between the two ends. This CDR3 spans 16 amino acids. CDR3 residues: CASSSGGFNSGNTIYF. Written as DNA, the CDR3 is TGCGCCAGCAGCTCCGGTGGATTTAACTCTGGAAACACCATATATTTT.

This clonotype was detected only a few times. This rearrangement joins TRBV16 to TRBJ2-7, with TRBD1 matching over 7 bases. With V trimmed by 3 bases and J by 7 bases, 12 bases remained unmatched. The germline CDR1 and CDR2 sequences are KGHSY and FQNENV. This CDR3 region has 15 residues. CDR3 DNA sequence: TGTGCCAGCAGCCACAAAAAATCGAGGGGGCTGGAGCAGTACTTC. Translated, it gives CASSHKKSRGLEQYF.

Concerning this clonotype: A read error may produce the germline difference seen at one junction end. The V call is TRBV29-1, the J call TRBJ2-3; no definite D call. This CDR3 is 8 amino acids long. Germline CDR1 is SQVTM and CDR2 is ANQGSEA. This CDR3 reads CSVDTQYF. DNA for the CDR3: TGCAGCGTAGATACACAGTATTTT.

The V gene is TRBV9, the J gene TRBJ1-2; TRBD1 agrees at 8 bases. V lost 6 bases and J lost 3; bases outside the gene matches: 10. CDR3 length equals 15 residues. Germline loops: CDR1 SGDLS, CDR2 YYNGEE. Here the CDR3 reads CASTLAGTGDYGYTF. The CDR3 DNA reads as TGTGCCAGCACCTTAGCTGGGACAGGCGACTATGGCTACACCTTC. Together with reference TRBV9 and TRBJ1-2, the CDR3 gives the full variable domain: DSGVTQTPKHLITATGQRVTLRCSPRSGDLSVYWYQQSLDQGLQFLIQYYNGEERAKGNILERFSAQQFPDLHSELNLSSLELGDSALYFCASTLAGTGDYGYTFGSGTRLTVV.

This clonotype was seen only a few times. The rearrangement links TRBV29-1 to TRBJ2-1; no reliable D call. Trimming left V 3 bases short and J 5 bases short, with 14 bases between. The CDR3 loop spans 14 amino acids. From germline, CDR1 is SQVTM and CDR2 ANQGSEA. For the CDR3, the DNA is TGCAGCGTTGATACGTCGGCCGCCCACAATGAGCAGTTCTTC. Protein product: CSVDTSAAHNEQFF.

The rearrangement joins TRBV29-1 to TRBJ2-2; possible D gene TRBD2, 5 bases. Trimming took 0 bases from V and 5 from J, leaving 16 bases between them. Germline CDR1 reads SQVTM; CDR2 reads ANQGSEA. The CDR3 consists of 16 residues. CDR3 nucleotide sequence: TGCAGCGTTGAAGAGGTGACCAGAGGGTTTACCGGGGAGCTGTTTTTT. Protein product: CSVEEVTRGFTGELFF.

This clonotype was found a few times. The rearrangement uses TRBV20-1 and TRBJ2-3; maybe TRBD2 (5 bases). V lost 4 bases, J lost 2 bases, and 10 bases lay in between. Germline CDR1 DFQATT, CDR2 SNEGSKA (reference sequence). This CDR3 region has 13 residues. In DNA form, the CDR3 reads TGCAGTGCTAACCGGGATTCCACAGATACGCAGTATTTT. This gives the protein CSANRDSTDTQYF.

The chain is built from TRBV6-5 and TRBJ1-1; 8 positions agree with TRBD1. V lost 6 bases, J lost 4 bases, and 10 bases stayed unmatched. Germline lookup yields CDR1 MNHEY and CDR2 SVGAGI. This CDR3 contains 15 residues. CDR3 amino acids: CASRDDRGRGTEAFF. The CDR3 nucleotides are TGTGCCAGCAGGGACGACAGGGGTAGGGGCACTGAAGCTTTCTTT.

The CDR3 nucleotides read TGTGCCAGCAGCTTACCTAGCATCAATGAGCAGTTCTTC. This encodes CASSLPSINEQFF. The rearrangement links TRBV7-3 to TRBJ2-1; D is possibly TRBD2 (5 bases). The ends were cut back, 2 bases at V and 6 bases at J, with 8 bases in the middle. The CDR3 sequence is 13 residues long. Germline values: CDR1 SGHTA, CDR2 FQGTGA.

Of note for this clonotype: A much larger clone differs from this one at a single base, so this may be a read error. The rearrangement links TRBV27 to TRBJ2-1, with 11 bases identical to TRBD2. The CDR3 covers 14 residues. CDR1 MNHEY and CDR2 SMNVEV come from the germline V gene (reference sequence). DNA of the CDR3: TGTGCCAGCAGACTAGCGGGAGAGGGCAATGGGCAGTTCTTC. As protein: CASRLAGEGNGQFF.

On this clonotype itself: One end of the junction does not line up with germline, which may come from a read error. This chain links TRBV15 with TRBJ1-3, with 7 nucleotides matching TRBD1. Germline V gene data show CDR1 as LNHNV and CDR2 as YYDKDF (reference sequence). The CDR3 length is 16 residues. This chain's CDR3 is CATNRRTGASGNTIYF. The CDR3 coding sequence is TGTGCCACCAACAGAAGAACAGGGGCCTCTGGAAACACCATATATTTT. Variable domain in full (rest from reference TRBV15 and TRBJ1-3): DAMVIQNPRYQVTQFGKPVTLSCSQTLNHNVMYWYQQKSSQAPKLLFHYYDKDFNNEADTPDNFQSRRPNTSFCFLDIRSPGLGDTAMYLCATNRRTGASGNTIYFGEGSWLTVV.

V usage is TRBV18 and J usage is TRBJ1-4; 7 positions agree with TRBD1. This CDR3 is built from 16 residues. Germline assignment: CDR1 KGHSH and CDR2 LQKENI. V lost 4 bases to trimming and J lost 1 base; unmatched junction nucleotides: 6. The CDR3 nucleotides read TGTGCCAGCTCACGGAGACAGGGAGGAACTAATGAAAAACTGTTTTTT. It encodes CASSRRQGGTNEKLFF.

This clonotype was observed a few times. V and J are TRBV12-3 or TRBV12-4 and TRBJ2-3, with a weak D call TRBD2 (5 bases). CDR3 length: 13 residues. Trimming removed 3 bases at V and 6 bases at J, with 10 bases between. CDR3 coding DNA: TGTGCCAGCAGTTTGAAGCAGCGGGATACGCAGTATTTT. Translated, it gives CASSLKQRDTQYF.

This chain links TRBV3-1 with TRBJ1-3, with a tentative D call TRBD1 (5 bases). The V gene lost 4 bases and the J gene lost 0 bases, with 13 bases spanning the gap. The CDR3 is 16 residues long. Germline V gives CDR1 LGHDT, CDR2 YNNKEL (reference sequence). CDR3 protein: CASSLPPGSSGNTIYF. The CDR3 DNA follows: TGTGCCAGCAGCCTACCACCAGGGAGCTCTGGAAACACCATATATTTT.